This TCR beta chain was identified in a study of blood T cell repertoires in COVID-19 (dated by TCRdb to the early 2020s). As for the study more broadly: Samples from collaborators originated in the United States, Italy and Spain and spanned both the acute and convalescent phases of COVID-19. The samples were drawn from two sources: the first 160 participants of the ongoing ImmuneRACE study, and over 1,000 subjects contributed by 6 global collaborators. Where available, HLA class I and class II types were obtained from metadata supplied by the sample provider rather than from assay-based typing. The prospective study material was composed of cDNA or gDNA derived from T cells, B-cell-depleted T cells, or PBMCs. The repertoires were made available in a free public database intended to serve as a resource for research on the immune response to SARS-CoV-2. Subjects who had been exposed to COVID-19, were actively infected with it, or had recovered from it provided the deeply sampled blood TCRbeta repertoires that made up the dataset. A de-identified subject ID, COVID-19 status, age in years and sex were almost always included in the sample metadata. What the authors observed across the whole study: How much clinical and demographic metadata was included differed by source and by participant, and the metadata was provided uncurated.

Participants in the prospective study were aged roughly 18 to 89 years, lived in under 30 United States geographic areas, and enrolled through a virtual design. In the prospective study, participants were assigned to cohorts based on the clinical history participants reported in a screening survey and a study questionnaire. In the prospective study, whole blood, serum and a nasopharyngeal or oropharyngeal swab were collected from each participant by mobile phlebotomists. Over a roughly 2-month period, participants in the prospective study had the option of providing additional blood draws and questionnaires. Prospective study blood samples were shipped either frozen or at room temperature before DNA extraction. TCRbeta CDR3 regions were amplified from genomic DNA by means of the immunoSEQ Assay, a bias-controlled multiplex PCR. From the authors' description of their analysis: Within the assay, amplification of reference gene primers was used to estimate how many nucleated cells each sample contained. To quantify the absolute abundance of each unique TCRbeta CDR3 rearrangement, sequence reads were collapsed and filtered. For each sample, productive Simpson clonality was calculated as the square root of Simpson's diversity index over productive rearrangements. The clones in this table, taken by TCRdb from immuneACCESS, are in-frame only. Not every clone is retained; where verified, under half of the shortfall comes from an unresolved V gene, and the cause of the rest is unknown. The DNA was the basis for D and trimming; V, J and clone size are from that table. This sample lists fewer than 300,000 clones; roughly 90% were detected once. The ten largest clones add up to 2.3% of the sample.

For this chain, trimming is 0 bases at the V end and 4 bases at the J end, and the number of junction bases without a gene match is 12. Its CDR3 holds 19 amino acids, cysteine through phenylalanine. Left in the record is the CDR3 DNA by itself, 57 bases read in frame from the first base. From a lookup of the germline V gene, CDR1 and CDR2 are SGHRS and YFSETQ. A word on this clone: This receptor's antigen is unknown. There are no base qualities to consult, and no much larger clone falls within one base.

Sequencing was performed on PBMCs or T cells enriched from blood (not recorded which). The rearrangement combines TRBV5-1 with TRBJ1-6, with 8 middle bases fitting TRBD1. This clonotype originated in a middle-aged woman with acute COVID-19. The DNA sequence follows: TGCGCCAGCAGCTTGGCCGAGACAGGGGATATCTTTTATAATTCACCCCTCCACTTT. It codes for CASSLAETGDIFYNSPLHF.